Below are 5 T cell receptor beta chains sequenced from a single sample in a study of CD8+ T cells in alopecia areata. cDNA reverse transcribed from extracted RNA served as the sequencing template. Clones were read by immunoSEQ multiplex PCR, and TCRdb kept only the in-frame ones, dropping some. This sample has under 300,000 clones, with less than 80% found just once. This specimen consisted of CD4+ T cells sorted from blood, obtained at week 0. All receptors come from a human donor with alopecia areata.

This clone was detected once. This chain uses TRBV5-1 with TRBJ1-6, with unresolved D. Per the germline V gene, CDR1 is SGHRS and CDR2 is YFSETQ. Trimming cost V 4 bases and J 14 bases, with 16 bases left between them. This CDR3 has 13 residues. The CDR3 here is CASSETVVSTLHF. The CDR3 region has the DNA TGCGCCAGCAGCGAAACCGTCGTGAGCACCCTCCACTTT.

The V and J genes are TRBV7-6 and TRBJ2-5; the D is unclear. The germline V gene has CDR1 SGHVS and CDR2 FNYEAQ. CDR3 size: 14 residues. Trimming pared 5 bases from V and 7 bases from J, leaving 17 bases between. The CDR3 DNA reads TGTGCCAGCAGCCCATACTCGGACGGTGGGACCCAGTACTTC. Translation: CASSPYSDGGTQYF.

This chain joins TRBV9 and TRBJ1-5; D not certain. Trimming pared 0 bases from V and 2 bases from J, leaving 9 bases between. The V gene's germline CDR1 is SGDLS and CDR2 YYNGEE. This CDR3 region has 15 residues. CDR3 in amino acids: CASSVEPGGNQPQHF. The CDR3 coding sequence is TGTGCCAGCAGCGTAGAACCTGGCGGCAATCAGCCCCAGCATTTT.

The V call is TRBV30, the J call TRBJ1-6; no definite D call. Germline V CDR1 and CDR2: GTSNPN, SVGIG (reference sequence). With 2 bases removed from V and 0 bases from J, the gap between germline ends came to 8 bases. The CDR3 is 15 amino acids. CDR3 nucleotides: TGTGCCTGGAGTTCCCGGATCTCCTATAATTCACCCCTCCACTTT. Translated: CAWSSRISYNSPLHF.

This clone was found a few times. The CDR3 region is CASGLKVYGYTF. CDR3 nucleotide sequence: TGTGCCAGTGGACTGAAGGTCTATGGCTACACCTTC. The V gene is TRBV6-1, the J gene TRBJ1-2, with unresolved D. The length of the CDR3 is 12 residues. Germline V CDR1 and CDR2: MNHNS, SASEGT. V dropped 9 bases and J dropped 4 bases, with 12 bases sitting between them.